The clone carrying this TCR beta chain was counted between two and nine times. Its specificity is not known. Different DNA sequences within this sample yield the same CDR3. Reverse transcribing all isolated RNA meant expressed TCRB transcripts were sequenced. The method was immunoSEQ multiplex PCR; TCRdb's version includes in-frame clones alone and lacks a portion of them. This sample has 160,000 or so clones, with approximately 10% found just once. These data belong to a study of beta chain features in type 1 diabetes. Regarding the study as a whole: A closer apparent resemblance between naive, central memory and Treg TCRB repertoires was seen in patients than in healthy donors. Cells with high TCR expression could be over-represented when cDNA is sequenced.

This CDR3 comprises 13 residues. V dropped 3 bases and J dropped 8; count of bases not matched to a gene: 4. Germline CDR1 SGHTA, CDR2 FQGTGA. What was sequenced was central memory CD4+ T cells from blood. This TCR was sampled from a man between 18 and 29 years old in good health. This chain links TRBV7-3 with TRBJ1-1; 9 nucleotides line up with TRBD1. CDR3 coding DNA: TGTGCCAGCAGCTTCGGACAGGGGACGGAAGCTTTCTTT. This codes for CASSFGQGTEAFF.